These T cell receptor beta chains were read from a single sample in a study of cytomegalovirus exposure and HLA in healthy donors. Profiled with immunoSEQ multiplex PCR; TCRdb holds only in-frame clones, not every one. The profile shows about 93,000 clones, 78% of them singletons. The source material was PBMCs. Source of these receptors: a woman between 40 and 50 years old in good health and CMV-seronegative. The CDR3 runs from the conserved cysteine through the conserved F or W. Fields, in order: CDR3 protein, CDR3 DNA, D gene, J gene, V gene, clone size. A D gene is named only where the DNA matches it firmly. The size of a clone is reported for some rows only, either as once, few or many, or as a class for expanded clones.

CASNGQGAVREAQYF	TGTGCCAGCAATGGACAGGGAGCCGTACGGGAGGCCCAGTACTTC	NA	TRBJ2-5	TRBV6-1	NA
CASSLGLAYNEQFF	TGTGCCAGCAGCTTGGGACTCGCCTACAATGAGCAGTTCTTC	NA	TRBJ2-1	TRBV5-4	NA
CASSPGDTDTQYF	TGCGCCAGCAGCCCCGGGGACACAGATACGCAGTATTTT	NA	TRBJ2-3	TRBV5-1	NA
CASTYLRRGVSGYTF	TGTGCCAGCACGTATCTCCGCAGGGGAGTCTCTGGCTACACCTTC	NA	TRBJ1-2	TRBV28	NA
CASSPVLSRATEAFF	TGCGCCAGCAGCCCGGTCCTTTCGAGAGCCACTGAAGCTTTCTTT	NA	TRBJ1-1	TRBV4-3	once
CASSLDPGMAEQFF	TGTGCCAGCAGCTTAGATCCGGGTATGGCTGAGCAGTTCTTC	NA	TRBJ2-1	TRBV11-2	NA
CASSILSGRPPREQYF	TGTGCCAGCAGCATCCTTAGCGGGAGGCCCCCTCGAGAGCAGTACTTC	TRBD2	TRBJ2-7	TRBV7-2	NA
CASRRTSGGGDTQYF	TGTGCCAGCAGGAGGACTAGCGGAGGGGGGGATACGCAGTATTTT	TRBD2	TRBJ2-3	TRBV6-6	NA
CSVVGRETQYF	TGCAGCGTCGTGGGCAGGGAGACCCAGTACTTC	NA	TRBJ2-5	TRBV29-1	NA
CASSPRGVSGNTIYF	TGTGCCAGCTCACCACGCGGAGTCTCTGGAAACACCATATATTTT	NA	TRBJ1-3	TRBV18	NA
CASSQDWGVADSYEQYF	TGCGCCAGCAGCCAAGATTGGGGGGTCGCCGACTCCTACGAGCAGTACTTC	NA	TRBJ2-7	TRBV4-1	NA
CAWSRAGTSGRANTGELFF	TGTGCCTGGAGCAGAGCCGGGACTAGCGGGAGGGCTAACACCGGGGAGCTGTTTTTT	TRBD2	TRBJ2-2	TRBV30	NA
CASSATVNTGELFF	TGTGCCAGCAGCGCCACAGTGAACACCGGGGAGCTGTTTTTT	NA	TRBJ2-2	TRBV7-2	NA
CASTFFVGQGKNYGYTF	TGTGCCAGCACCTTCTTCGTGGGACAGGGGAAGAACTATGGCTACACCTTC	TRBD1	TRBJ1-2	TRBV5-6	NA
CASSKGVTYEQYF	TGTGCCAGCAGTAAAGGAGTCACCTACGAGCAGTACTTC	NA	TRBJ2-7	TRBV2	NA
CASSDSEGAEAFF	TGTGCCAGCAGTGACTCTGAGGGGGCGGAAGCTTTCTTT	TRBD1	TRBJ1-1	TRBV6-4	few
CASSMFRDRANEQFF	TGTGCCAGCAGTATGTTCCGGGACAGGGCTAATGAGCAGTTCTTC	TRBD1	TRBJ2-1	TRBV27	few
CASSAGVWETQYF	TGTGCCAGCAGCGCAGGGGTTTGGGAGACCCAGTACTTC	NA	TRBJ2-5	TRBV25-1	NA
CASILWGVNTEAFF	TGTGCCAGCATCCTTTGGGGGGTGAACACTGAAGCTTTCTTT	NA	TRBJ1-1	TRBV6-6	NA
CASSNPGQGFNEQFF	TGTGCCAGCAGCAATCCCGGACAGGGCTTTAATGAGCAGTTCTTC	TRBD1	TRBJ2-1	TRBV7-2	NA
CASSLATGEVRTDTQYF	TGTGCCAGCAGCTTAGCAACAGGGGAGGTTCGCACAGATACGCAGTATTTT	NA	TRBJ2-3	TRBV7-8	NA
CASSLTGLNEQFF	TGTGCCAGCAGCTTAACGGGACTTAATGAGCAGTTCTTC	NA	TRBJ2-1	TRBV7-3	NA
CASSQLAGRQETQYF	TGTGCCAGCAGTCAACTAGCGGGGAGGCAAGAGACCCAGTACTTC	TRBD2	TRBJ2-5	TRBV28	NA
CAFRSGRKNIQYF	TGTGCCTTTCGTAGCGGGCGAAAAAACATTCAGTACTTC	TRBD2	TRBJ2-4	TRBV30	NA
CASSSFSLNTEAFF	TGTGCCAGCAGTTCTTTTAGTTTGAACACTGAAGCTTTCTTT	NA	TRBJ1-1	TRBV28	few
CASSVSGRSNEQYF	TGTGCCAGCAGCGTATCCGGTCGTAGCAACGAGCAGTACTTC	NA	TRBJ2-7	TRBV9	once
CASSLRGGNTGELFF	TGTGCCAGCAGCCTCCGAGGGGGGAACACCGGGGAGCTGTTTTTT	NA	TRBJ2-2	TRBV4-2	NA
CASSRGPTSNEQYF	TGTGCCAGCAGCCGAGGGCCAACTAGTAACGAGCAGTACTTC	NA	TRBJ2-7	TRBV11-2	NA
CASSPSGTGGYNEQFF	TGTGCCAGCTCACCTTCCGGGACAGGGGGATACAATGAGCAGTTCTTC	TRBD1	TRBJ2-1	TRBV18	NA
CASSLSGISGEQYF	TGTGCCAGCAGTTTATCTGGGATTTCGGGGGAGCAGTACTTC	NA	TRBJ2-7	TRBV27	NA
CASSPDRGPGANVLTF	TGTGCCAGCAGCCCGGACAGGGGGCCTGGGGCCAACGTCCTGACTTTC	TRBD1	TRBJ2-6	TRBV5-6	NA
CASSSGVNTGELFF	TGTGCCAGCAGTTCCGGGGTGAACACCGGGGAGCTGTTTTTT	NA	TRBJ2-2	TRBV6-5	few
CASSEGTTSYNEQFF	TGTGCCAGCAGCGAGGGGACTACCTCCTACAATGAGCAGTTCTTC	TRBD2	TRBJ2-1	TRBV7-2	NA
CASSLLAGGPYNEQFF	TGTGCCAGCAGCTTACTAGCGGGAGGGCCCTACAATGAGCAGTTCTTC	TRBD2	TRBJ2-1	TRBV11-2	NA
CASSSQATGANVLTF	TGTGCCAGCAGCTCACAGGCTACTGGGGCCAACGTCCTGACTTTC	NA	TRBJ2-6	TRBV7-2	NA
CATCPSGRAETQYF	TGTGCCACCTGCCCCAGCGGGAGGGCAGAGACCCAGTACTTC	TRBD2	TRBJ2-5	TRBV15	NA
CASSYPQGANTEAFF	TGTGCCAGCAGCTATCCACAGGGCGCTAACACTGAAGCTTTCTTT	NA	TRBJ1-1	TRBV7-2	NA
CASSFAGQRTDYEQYF	TGTGCCAGCAGTTTTGCCGGACAGAGGACAGACTACGAGCAGTACTTC	NA	TRBJ2-7	TRBV6-6	NA
CASSFKRAGGYTF	TGTGCCAGCAGTTTTAAGCGCGCGGGTGGCTACACCTTC	NA	TRBJ1-2	TRBV28	NA
CATAGTGDYEQYF	TGTGCCACCGCCGGGACAGGAGACTACGAGCAGTACTTC	TRBD1	TRBJ2-7	TRBV10-3	few
CASSRDRGYGYTF	TGTGCCAGCAGCCGAGACAGGGGCTATGGCTACACCTTC	TRBD1	TRBJ1-2	TRBV14	NA
CASSLKAQRTQYF	TGTGCCAGCAGTTTAAAGGCCCAGCGGACGCAGTATTTT	NA	TRBJ2-3	TRBV27	once
CASSPGQGRRPQHF	TGTGCCAGCAGCCCGGGACAGGGGAGGAGGCCCCAGCATTTT	TRBD1	TRBJ1-5	TRBV5-5	NA
CASSIAGGANVLTF	TGTGCCAGTAGTATAGCAGGTGGGGCCAACGTCCTGACTTTC	NA	TRBJ2-6	TRBV19	NA
CASSKTVGEPQHF	TGTGCCAGCAGTAAGACAGTAGGGGAGCCCCAGCATTTT	NA	TRBJ1-5	TRBV11-2	NA
CSGVGRGNTEAFF	TGCAGCGGCGTCGGCAGGGGAAACACTGAAGCTTTCTTT	NA	TRBJ1-1	TRBV29-1	NA
CASSLAGQGEKQYF	TGTGCCAGCAGCTTAGCGGGACAGGGAGAAAAGCAGTACTTC	TRBD1	TRBJ2-7	TRBV7-8	NA
CASSQEPGQGRYAQYF	TGTGCCAGCAGCCAAGAACCCGGACAGGGAAGATACGCGCAGTACTTC	TRBD1	TRBJ2-7	TRBV4-2	NA